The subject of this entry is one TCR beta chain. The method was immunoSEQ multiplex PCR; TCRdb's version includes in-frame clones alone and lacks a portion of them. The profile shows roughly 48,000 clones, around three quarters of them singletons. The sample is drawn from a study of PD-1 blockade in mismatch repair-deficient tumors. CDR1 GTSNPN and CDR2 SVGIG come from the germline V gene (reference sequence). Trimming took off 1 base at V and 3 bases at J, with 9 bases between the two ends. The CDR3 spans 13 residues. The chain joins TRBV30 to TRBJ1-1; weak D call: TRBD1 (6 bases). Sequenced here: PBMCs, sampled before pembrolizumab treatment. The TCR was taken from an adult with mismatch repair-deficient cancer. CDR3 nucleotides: TGTGCCTGGAGTGACAGGGCGGACACTGAAGCTTTCTTT. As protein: CAWSDRADTEAFF.